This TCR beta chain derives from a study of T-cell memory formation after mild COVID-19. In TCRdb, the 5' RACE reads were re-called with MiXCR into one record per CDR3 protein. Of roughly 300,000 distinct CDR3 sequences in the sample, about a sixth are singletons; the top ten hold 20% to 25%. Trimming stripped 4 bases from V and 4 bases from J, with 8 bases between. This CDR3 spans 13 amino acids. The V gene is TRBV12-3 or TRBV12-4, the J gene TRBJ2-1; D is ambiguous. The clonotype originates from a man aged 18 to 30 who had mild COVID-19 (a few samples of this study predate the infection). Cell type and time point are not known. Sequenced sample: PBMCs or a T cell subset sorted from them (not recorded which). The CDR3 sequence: CASSSLGYNEQFF. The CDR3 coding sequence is TGTGCCAGCAGTTCCCTCGGGTACAATGAGCAGTTCTTC.